This T cell receptor (beta chain) came from a study of beta chain features in type 1 diabetes. Comment on this clone: Its antigen is still unknown.

The CDR3 is made up of 13 amino acids. V was pared by 4 bases and J by 4 bases, with 4 bases of the junction left unmatched. In germline, CDR1 is GTSNPN, CDR2 SVGIG (reference sequence). The study, taken as a whole, reports: There was a moderate but significant shortening of TCRB CDR3s in all four CD4+ subsets of Type 1 diabetes patients.

Investigators reverse transcribed all isolated RNA, so they sequenced expressed TCRB transcripts. The method was immunoSEQ multiplex PCR; TCRdb's version includes in-frame clones alone and lacks a portion of them. This sample has 300,000 to 350,000 clones, with about 14% found just once. Sequencing was performed on naive CD4+ T cells from blood. The gene calls are TRBV30 and TRBJ2-7, with 10 nucleotides matching TRBD2. This clonotype was obtained from a woman under 30 with type 1 diabetes. As DNA, the CDR3 is TGTGCCTGGAAAACTAGCGGGACTTACGAGCAGTACGTC. This encodes CAWKTSGTYEQYV.